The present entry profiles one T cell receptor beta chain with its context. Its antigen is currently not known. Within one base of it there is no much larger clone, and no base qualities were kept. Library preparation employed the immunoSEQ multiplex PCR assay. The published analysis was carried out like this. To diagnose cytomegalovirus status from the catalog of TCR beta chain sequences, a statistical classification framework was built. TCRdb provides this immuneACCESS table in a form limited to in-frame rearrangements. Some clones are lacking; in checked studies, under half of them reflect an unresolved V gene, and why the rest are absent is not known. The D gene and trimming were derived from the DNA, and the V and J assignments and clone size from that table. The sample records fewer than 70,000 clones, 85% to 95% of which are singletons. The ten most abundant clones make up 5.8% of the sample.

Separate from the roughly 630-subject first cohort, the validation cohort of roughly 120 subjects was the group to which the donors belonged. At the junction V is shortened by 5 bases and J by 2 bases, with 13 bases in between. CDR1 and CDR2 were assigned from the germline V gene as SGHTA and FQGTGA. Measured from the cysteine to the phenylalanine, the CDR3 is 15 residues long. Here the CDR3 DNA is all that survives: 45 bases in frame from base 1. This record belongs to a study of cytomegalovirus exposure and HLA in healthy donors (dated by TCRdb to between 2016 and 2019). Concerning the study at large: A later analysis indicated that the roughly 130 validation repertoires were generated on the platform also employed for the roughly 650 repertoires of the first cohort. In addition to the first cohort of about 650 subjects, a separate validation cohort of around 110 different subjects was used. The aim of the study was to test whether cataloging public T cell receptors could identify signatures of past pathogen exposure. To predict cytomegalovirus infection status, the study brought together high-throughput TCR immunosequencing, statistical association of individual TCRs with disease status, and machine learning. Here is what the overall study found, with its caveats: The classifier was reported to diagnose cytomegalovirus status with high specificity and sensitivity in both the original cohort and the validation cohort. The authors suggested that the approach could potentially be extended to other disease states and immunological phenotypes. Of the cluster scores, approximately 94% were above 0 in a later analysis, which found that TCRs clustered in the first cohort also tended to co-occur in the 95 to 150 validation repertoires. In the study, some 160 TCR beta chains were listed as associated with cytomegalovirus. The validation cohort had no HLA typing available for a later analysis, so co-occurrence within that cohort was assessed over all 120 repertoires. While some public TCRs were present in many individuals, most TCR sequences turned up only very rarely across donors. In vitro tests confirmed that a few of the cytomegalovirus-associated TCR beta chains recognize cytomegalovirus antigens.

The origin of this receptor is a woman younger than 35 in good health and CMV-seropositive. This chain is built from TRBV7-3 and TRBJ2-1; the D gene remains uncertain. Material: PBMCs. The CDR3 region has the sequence CASSPTVSTYNEQFF. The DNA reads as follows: TGTGCCAGCAGCCCCACGGTATCCACCTACAATGAGCAGTTCTTC.